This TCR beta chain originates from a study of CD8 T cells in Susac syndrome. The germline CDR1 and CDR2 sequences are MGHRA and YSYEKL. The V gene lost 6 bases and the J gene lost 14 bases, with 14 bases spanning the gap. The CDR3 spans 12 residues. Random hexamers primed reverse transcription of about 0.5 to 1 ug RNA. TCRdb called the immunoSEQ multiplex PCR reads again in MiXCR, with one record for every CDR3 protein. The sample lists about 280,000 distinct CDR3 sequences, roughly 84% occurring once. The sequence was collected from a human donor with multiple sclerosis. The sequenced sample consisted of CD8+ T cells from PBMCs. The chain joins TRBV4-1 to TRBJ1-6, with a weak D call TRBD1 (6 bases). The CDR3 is CASRHIGQSLHF. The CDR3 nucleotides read TGCGCCAGCAGGCACATCGGACAGTCCCTCCACTTT.